A selection of T cell receptor beta chains follows, all from one sample in a study of Graves' ophthalmopathy and Graves' hyperthyroidism. TCRdb redid the calling of the multiplex PCR reads with MiXCR, one entry per CDR3 protein. Found here are over a million distinct CDR3 sequences, 35% to 45% of them singletons; the top ten hold approximately 12%. Source material: peripheral blood or thyroid tissue (not recorded which). Receptor source: an adult man with Graves' hyperthyroidism. The CDR3 runs from the conserved cysteine through the conserved F or W. The D gene is left open where the match is weak. Clone size, where shown, is once, few, many, or a class for clones that have expanded.

len: 14; j_gene: TRBJ1-1; v_gene: TRBV13; d_gene: TRBD1; abundance: few; CDR3aa: CASSSDRDNTEAFF; CDR3nt: TGTGCCAGCAGCTCCGACAGGGACAACACTGAAGCTTTCTTT
len: 15; j_gene: TRBJ2-2; v_gene: TRBV7-6; d_gene: TRBD2; abundance: many; CDR3aa: CASRRSGGNTGELFF; CDR3nt: TGTGCCAGCAGGAGAAGCGGGGGGAACACCGGGGAGCTGTTTTTT
len: 16; j_gene: TRBJ1-5; v_gene: TRBV7-9; d_gene: TRBD1; abundance: many; CDR3aa: CASSLGAGGSNQPQHF; CDR3nt: TGTGCCAGCAGCTTAGGGGCAGGGGGAAGCAATCAGCCCCAGCATTTT
len: 14; j_gene: TRBJ1-1; v_gene: TRBV5-1; d_gene: NA; abundance: NA; CDR3aa: CASSLFATNTEAFF; CDR3nt: TGCGCCAGCAGCTTGTTCGCCACGAACACTGAAGCTTTCTTT
len: 14; j_gene: TRBJ2-5; v_gene: TRBV5-8; d_gene: NA; abundance: many; CDR3aa: CASSSPSRQETQYF; CDR3nt: TGTGCCAGCAGCTCCCCCTCGCGACAAGAGACCCAGTACTTC
len: 16; j_gene: TRBJ2-7; v_gene: TRBV7-2; d_gene: NA; abundance: many; CDR3aa: CASSLGGVSGSYEQYF; CDR3nt: TGTGCCAGCAGCTTAGGGGGGGTTTCGGGCTCCTACGAGCAGTACTTC
len: 15; j_gene: TRBJ2-6; v_gene: TRBV19; d_gene: TRBD1; abundance: NA; CDR3aa: CASSIARTGTNVLTF; CDR3nt: TGTGCCAGTAGTATAGCTCGGACAGGGACCAACGTCCTGACTTTC
len: 15; j_gene: TRBJ2-2; v_gene: TRBV20-1; d_gene: TRBD1; abundance: NA; CDR3aa: CSAPDRGQDTGELFF; CDR3nt: TGCAGTGCGCCCGACAGGGGGCAAGACACCGGGGAGCTGTTTTTT
len: 16; j_gene: TRBJ2-5; v_gene: TRBV6-2/TRBV6-3; d_gene: TRBD1; abundance: NA; CDR3aa: CASSSDRDRGWETQYF; CDR3nt: TGTGCCAGCAGTTCGGACAGGGACAGAGGCTGGGAGACCCAGTACTTC
len: 14; j_gene: TRBJ2-7; v_gene: TRBV20-1; d_gene: TRBD2; abundance: NA; CDR3aa: CSADGTSGNYEQYF; CDR3nt: TGCAGTGCCGACGGGACTAGCGGGAACTACGAGCAGTACTTC
len: 17; j_gene: TRBJ1-1; v_gene: TRBV5-1; d_gene: TRBD1; abundance: few; CDR3aa: CASTPYRDRGQHTEAFF; CDR3nt: TGCGCCAGCACCCCTTACCGGGACAGGGGGCAGCACACTGAAGCTTTCTTT
len: 11; j_gene: TRBJ1-2; v_gene: TRBV24-1; d_gene: NA; abundance: many; CDR3aa: CATSDSFGYTF; CDR3nt: TGTGCCACCAGTGATTCTTTTGGCTACACCTTC
len: 13; j_gene: TRBJ2-5; v_gene: TRBV29-1; d_gene: NA; abundance: NA; CDR3aa: CSADERAEETQYF; CDR3nt: TGCAGCGCTGACGAACGGGCAGAGGAGACCCAGTACTTC
len: 12; j_gene: TRBJ2-7; v_gene: TRBV7-9; d_gene: TRBD1; abundance: NA; CDR3aa: CASSVRDSEQYF; CDR3nt: TGTGCCAGCAGCGTCCGGGACAGCGAGCAGTACTTC
len: 14; j_gene: TRBJ2-5; v_gene: TRBV10-3; d_gene: TRBD2; abundance: many; CDR3aa: CAISDGAGKETQYF; CDR3nt: TGTGCCATCAGTGACGGAGCGGGGAAAGAGACCCAGTACTTC
len: 14; j_gene: TRBJ1-6; v_gene: TRBV7-2; d_gene: TRBD1; abundance: few; CDR3aa: CASSLEGQGTPLHF; CDR3nt: TGTGCCAGCAGCTTAGAGGGACAGGGGACACCCCTCCACTTT
len: 8; j_gene: TRBJ2-5; v_gene: TRBV11-2; d_gene: NA; abundance: NA; CDR3aa: CASSFLDF; CDR3nt: TGTGCCAGCAGCTTCCTGGATTTC
len: 16; j_gene: TRBJ1-4; v_gene: TRBV12-3/TRBV12-4; d_gene: TRBD1; abundance: few; CDR3aa: CASSLKLTGSNEKLFF; CDR3nt: TGTGCCAGCAGTCTCAAATTGACAGGGAGTAATGAAAAACTGTTTTTT
len: 17; j_gene: TRBJ2-2; v_gene: TRBV10-3; d_gene: NA; abundance: NA; CDR3aa: CASSYNRRQIYSGELFF; CDR3nt: TGTGCCAGCAGTTACAATAGGCGTCAGATCTACAGCGGGGAGCTGTTTTTT
len: 15; j_gene: TRBJ2-5; v_gene: TRBV6-6; d_gene: TRBD1; abundance: few; CDR3aa: CASSYGDRGWETQYF; CDR3nt: TGTGCCAGCAGTTACGGGGACAGGGGATGGGAGACCCAGTACTTC
len: 11; j_gene: TRBJ2-5; v_gene: TRBV10-3; d_gene: NA; abundance: NA; CDR3aa: CAISGAGTQYF; CDR3nt: TGTGCCATCAGTGGGGCGGGGACCCAGTACTTC
len: 15; j_gene: TRBJ1-1; v_gene: TRBV19; d_gene: NA; abundance: many; CDR3aa: CASSILDTSNTEAFF; CDR3nt: TGTGCCAGTAGTATATTGGACACCTCGAACACTGAAGCTTTCTTT
len: 15; j_gene: TRBJ2-5; v_gene: TRBV7-8; d_gene: NA; abundance: NA; CDR3aa: CASSSGWGGEETQYF; CDR3nt: TGTGCCAGCAGCTCCGGGTGGGGAGGAGAGGAGACCCAGTACTTC
len: 13; j_gene: TRBJ1-1; v_gene: TRBV5-1; d_gene: TRBD1; abundance: once; CDR3aa: CASSRQGHPEAFF; CDR3nt: TGCGCCAGCAGCAGACAGGGGCATCCTGAAGCTTTCTTT
len: 13; j_gene: TRBJ2-7; v_gene: TRBV5-1; d_gene: NA; abundance: NA; CDR3aa: CASSWGSDYEQYF; CDR3nt: TGCGCCAGCAGCTGGGGGTCCGACTACGAGCAGTACTTC
len: 12; j_gene: TRBJ2-6; v_gene: TRBV29-1; d_gene: TRBD1; abundance: few; CDR3aa: CSVRTGDNVLTF; CDR3nt: TGCAGCGTTCGGACAGGGGACAACGTCCTGACTTTC
len: 14; j_gene: TRBJ1-1; v_gene: TRBV11-3; d_gene: TRBD1; abundance: NA; CDR3aa: CASSTTGASTEAFF; CDR3nt: TGTGCCAGCAGCACAACAGGGGCGAGCACTGAAGCTTTCTTT
len: 15; j_gene: TRBJ2-7; v_gene: TRBV7-2; d_gene: NA; abundance: few; CDR3aa: CASSLGDGGLYEQYF; CDR3nt: TGTGCCAGCAGCTTAGGGGACGGCGGGCTCTACGAGCAGTACTTC
len: 15; j_gene: TRBJ1-6; v_gene: TRBV12-3/TRBV12-4; d_gene: TRBD1; abundance: many; CDR3aa: CASSLGTGFNSPLHF; CDR3nt: TGTGCCAGCAGTCTCGGGACAGGGTTTAATTCACCCCTCCACTTT
len: 15; j_gene: TRBJ2-7; v_gene: TRBV2; d_gene: NA; abundance: many; CDR3aa: CASSLTGGGSYEQYF; CDR3nt: TGTGCCAGCAGTCTGACAGGTGGGGGCTCCTACGAGCAGTACTTC
len: 17; j_gene: TRBJ1-5; v_gene: TRBV24-1; d_gene: TRBD1; abundance: many; CDR3aa: CATSDLHRGVRNQPQHF; CDR3nt: TGTGCCACCAGTGATTTGCACAGGGGGGTACGGAATCAGCCCCAGCATTTT
len: 18; j_gene: TRBJ2-7; v_gene: TRBV10-2; d_gene: TRBD1; abundance: NA; CDR3aa: CASSASSLAPGQTYEQYF; CDR3nt: TGCGCCAGCAGTGCCAGCAGCTTAGCTCCGGGACAGACCTACGAGCAGTACTTC
len: 16; j_gene: TRBJ1-1; v_gene: TRBV10-3; d_gene: TRBD1; abundance: NA; CDR3aa: CASRHGTGIQNTEAFF; CDR3nt: TGTGCCAGCAGGCATGGGACAGGGATCCAGAACACTGAAGCTTTCTTT
len: 17; j_gene: TRBJ1-5; v_gene: TRBV7-2; d_gene: NA; abundance: few; CDR3aa: CASSSGHGGISNQPQHF; CDR3nt: TGTGCCAGCAGCTCGGGACACGGTGGCATAAGCAATCAGCCCCAGCATTTT
len: 12; j_gene: TRBJ2-5; v_gene: TRBV29-1; d_gene: TRBD2; abundance: NA; CDR3aa: CSVSGAEETQYF; CDR3nt: TGCAGCGTTAGCGGGGCGGAAGAGACCCAGTACTTC
len: 15; j_gene: TRBJ1-6; v_gene: TRBV7-9; d_gene: NA; abundance: many; CDR3aa: CASSLDGSVVPPLHF; CDR3nt: TGTGCCAGCAGCTTAGATGGGAGCGTGGTGCCACCCCTCCACTTT
len: 15; j_gene: TRBJ2-2; v_gene: TRBV10-3; d_gene: NA; abundance: many; CDR3aa: CAISGTLANTGELFF; CDR3nt: TGTGCCATCAGTGGGACTCTCGCGAACACCGGGGAGCTGTTTTTT
len: 15; j_gene: TRBJ1-1; v_gene: TRBV5-1; d_gene: NA; abundance: NA; CDR3aa: CASRGISKMNTEAFF; CDR3nt: TGCGCCAGCAGGGGAATTTCAAAAATGAACACTGAAGCTTTCTTT
len: 14; j_gene: TRBJ1-1; v_gene: TRBV7-9; d_gene: NA; abundance: many; CDR3aa: CASSLEVGRIEAFF; CDR3nt: TGTGCCAGCAGCTTAGAGGTCGGAAGGATTGAAGCTTTCTTT
len: 15; j_gene: TRBJ2-5; v_gene: TRBV25-1; d_gene: NA; abundance: few; CDR3aa: CASTNRGLGRETQYF; CDR3nt: TGTGCCAGCACCAACAGGGGACTGGGGCGGGAGACCCAGTACTTC
len: 15; j_gene: TRBJ2-7; v_gene: TRBV11-3; d_gene: NA; abundance: few; CDR3aa: CASSLEFGRDYEQYF; CDR3nt: TGTGCCAGCAGCTTAGAGTTTGGCAGGGACTACGAGCAGTACTTC
len: 14; j_gene: TRBJ2-5; v_gene: TRBV30; d_gene: NA; abundance: NA; CDR3aa: CAAQSGTAGEAQYF; CDR3nt: TGTGCCGCTCAATCCGGGACAGCGGGGGAGGCCCAGTACTTC
len: 12; j_gene: TRBJ1-2; v_gene: TRBV28; d_gene: NA; abundance: NA; CDR3aa: CASSSQGHGYTF; CDR3nt: TGTGCCAGCAGTTCGCAGGGGCACGGCTACACCTTC
len: 18; j_gene: TRBJ2-5; v_gene: TRBV29-1; d_gene: NA; abundance: many; CDR3aa: CSALNFGELADPQETQYF; CDR3nt: TGCAGCGCGTTGAATTTCGGTGAATTAGCGGATCCCCAAGAGACCCAGTACTTC
len: 14; j_gene: TRBJ1-3; v_gene: TRBV4-2; d_gene: NA; abundance: few; CDR3aa: CASSAAYSGNTIYF; CDR3nt: TGTGCCAGCAGCGCCGCATACTCTGGAAACACCATATATTTT
len: 15; j_gene: TRBJ2-2; v_gene: TRBV10-3; d_gene: TRBD1; abundance: NA; CDR3aa: CAISAGTGGTGELFF; CDR3nt: TGTGCCATCAGTGCCGGGACAGGGGGCACCGGGGAGCTGTTTTTT
len: 15; j_gene: TRBJ1-2; v_gene: TRBV2; d_gene: NA; abundance: few; CDR3aa: CASSARARGDYGYTF; CDR3nt: TGTGCCAGCAGCGCCCGCGCCAGGGGAGACTATGGCTACACCTTC
len: 16; j_gene: TRBJ1-2; v_gene: TRBV6-6; d_gene: TRBD1; abundance: NA; CDR3aa: CARDRDRLACYGGYTF; CDR3nt: TGTGCCAGGGATAGGGACAGATTAGCGTGCTATGGAGGCTACACCTTC
len: 13; j_gene: TRBJ2-7; v_gene: TRBV19; d_gene: TRBD1; abundance: once; CDR3aa: CATRDRRPYEQYF; CDR3nt: TGTGCCACCAGGGACAGGCGCCCCTACGAGCAGTACTTC
len: 16; j_gene: TRBJ1-5; v_gene: TRBV6-2/TRBV6-3; d_gene: TRBD1; abundance: few; CDR3aa: CASSYSRTGERQPQHF; CDR3nt: TGTGCCAGCAGTTACTCCCGGACAGGGGAACGCCAGCCCCAGCATTTT
len: 15; j_gene: TRBJ1-4; v_gene: TRBV4-3; d_gene: NA; abundance: few; CDR3aa: CASSQDGGLSEKLFF; CDR3nt: TGCGCCAGCAGCCAAGATGGGGGGCTCAGTGAAAAACTGTTTTTT
len: 12; j_gene: TRBJ2-7; v_gene: TRBV5-1; d_gene: NA; abundance: few; CDR3aa: CASSREDSEQYF; CDR3nt: TGCGCCAGCAGCCGCGAGGATTCCGAGCAGTACTTC
len: 14; j_gene: TRBJ1-2; v_gene: TRBV10-3; d_gene: NA; abundance: NA; CDR3aa: CAITRSGEGFGCTF; CDR3nt: TGTGCCATCACCAGAAGTGGAGAAGGGTTTGGCTGCACCTTC
len: 15; j_gene: TRBJ1-2; v_gene: TRBV5-1; d_gene: NA; abundance: few; CDR3aa: CATGSDPGSGYGYTF; CDR3nt: TGCGCCACCGGCTCCGACCCGGGATCCGGCTATGGCTACACCTTC